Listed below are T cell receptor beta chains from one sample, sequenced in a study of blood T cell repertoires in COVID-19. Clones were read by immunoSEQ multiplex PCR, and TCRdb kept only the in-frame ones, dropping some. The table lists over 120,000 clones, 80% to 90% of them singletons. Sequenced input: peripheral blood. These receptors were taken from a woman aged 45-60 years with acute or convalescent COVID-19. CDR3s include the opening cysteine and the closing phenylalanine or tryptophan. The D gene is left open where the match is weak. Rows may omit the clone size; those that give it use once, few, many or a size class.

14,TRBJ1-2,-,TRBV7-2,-,CASSLQAPLGGYTF,TGTGCCAGCAGCTTACAGGCTCCCCTGGGTGGCTACACCTTC
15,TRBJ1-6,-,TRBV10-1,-,CASSESDDSWAPLHF,TGCGCCAGCAGTGAGTCGGACGACAGTTGGGCACCCCTCCACTTT
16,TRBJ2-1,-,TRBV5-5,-,CASSPAEGSLYNEQFF,TGTGCCAGCAGCCCGGCCGAGGGCAGCCTTTACAATGAGCAGTTCTTC
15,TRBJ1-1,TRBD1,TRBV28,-,CASSSWTGANTEAFF,TGTGCCAGCAGTTCCTGGACAGGGGCGAACACTGAAGCTTTCTTT
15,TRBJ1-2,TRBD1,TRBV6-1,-,CASSEPGQGRYGYTF,TGTGCCAGCAGTGAGCCGGGACAGGGCCGATATGGCTACACCTTC
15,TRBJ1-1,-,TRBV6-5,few,CASSYPVNGGTEAFF,TGTGCCAGCAGTTACCCGGTCAACGGTGGCACTGAAGCTTTCTTT
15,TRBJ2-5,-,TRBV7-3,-,CASSPTPGLRETQYF,TGTGCCAGCAGCCCAACCCCGGGGTTAAGGGAGACCCAGTACTTC
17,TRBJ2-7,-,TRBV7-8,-,CASSLRGIGFSSYEQYF,TGTGCCAGCAGCTTAAGGGGGATCGGGTTTAGCTCCTACGAGCAGTACTTC
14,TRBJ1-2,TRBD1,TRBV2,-,CASRMATGAYGYTF,TGTGCCAGCAGGATGGCCACAGGGGCCTATGGCTACACCTTC
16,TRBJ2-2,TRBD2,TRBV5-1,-,CASSFSGTSGSGELFF,TGCGCCAGCAGCTTTTCCGGGACTAGCGGTAGCGGGGAGCTGTTTTTT
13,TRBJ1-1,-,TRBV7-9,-,CASSLDRWAEAFF,TGTGCCAGCAGCTTAGACAGGTGGGCTGAAGCTTTCTTT
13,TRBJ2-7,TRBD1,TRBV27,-,CASSGDRDYEQYF,TGTGCCAGCAGTGGGGACAGGGACTACGAGCAGTACTTC
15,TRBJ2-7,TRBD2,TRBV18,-,CASSPAAGGRSEQYF,TGTGCCAGCTCGCCTGCGGCGGGGGGCCGATCCGAGCAGTACTTC
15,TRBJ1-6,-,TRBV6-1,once,CASSEVVNVNSPLHF,TGTGCCAGCAGTGAAGTAGTAAACGTAAATTCACCCCTCCACTTT
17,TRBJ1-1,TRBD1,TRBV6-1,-,CASSDWDRGRRNTEAFF,TGTGCCAGCAGTGATTGGGACAGGGGAAGACGGAACACTGAAGCTTTCTTT
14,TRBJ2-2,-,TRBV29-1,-,CSVRQALNTGELFF,TGCAGCGTTCGACAGGCGCTGAACACCGGGGAGCTGTTTTTT
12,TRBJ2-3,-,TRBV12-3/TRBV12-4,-,CASSLRTDTQYF,TGTGCCAGCAGTCTACGCACAGATACGCAGTATTTT
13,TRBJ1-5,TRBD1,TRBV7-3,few,CASSLDRDQPQHF,TGTGCCAGCAGCTTAGACAGGGACCAGCCCCAGCATTTT
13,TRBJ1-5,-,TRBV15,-,CATSMTSNQPQHF,TGTGCCACCAGCATGACAAGCAATCAGCCCCAGCATTTT
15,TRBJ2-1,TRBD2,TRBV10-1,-,CASIGETSGSNEQFF,TGCGCCAGTATAGGGGAGACTAGCGGGAGCAATGAGCAGTTCTTC
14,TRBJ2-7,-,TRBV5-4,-,CASSTGYQNYEQYF,TGTGCCAGCAGCACAGGTTATCAGAACTACGAGCAGTACTTC
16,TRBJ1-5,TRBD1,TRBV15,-,CATSREDRGRNQPQHF,TGTGCCACCAGCAGAGAGGACAGGGGTCGAAATCAGCCCCAGCATTTT
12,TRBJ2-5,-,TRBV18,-,CASSPDTIGQYF,TGTGCCAGCTCACCCGACACGATAGGCCAGTACTTC
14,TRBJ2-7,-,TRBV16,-,CASSQSSEAYEQYF,TGTGCCAGCAGCCAATCCAGCGAGGCCTACGAGCAGTACTTC
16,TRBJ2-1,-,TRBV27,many,CASIGWDSGSYNEQFF,TGTGCCAGCATCGGGTGGGACTCGGGCTCCTACAATGAGCAGTTCTTC
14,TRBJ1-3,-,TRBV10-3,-,CAIRTGSPGNTIYF,TGTGCCATCAGAACAGGCTCTCCTGGAAACACCATATATTTT
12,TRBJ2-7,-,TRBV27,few,CASSSNNYEQYF,TGTGCCAGCAGTTCGAACAACTACGAGCAGTACTTC